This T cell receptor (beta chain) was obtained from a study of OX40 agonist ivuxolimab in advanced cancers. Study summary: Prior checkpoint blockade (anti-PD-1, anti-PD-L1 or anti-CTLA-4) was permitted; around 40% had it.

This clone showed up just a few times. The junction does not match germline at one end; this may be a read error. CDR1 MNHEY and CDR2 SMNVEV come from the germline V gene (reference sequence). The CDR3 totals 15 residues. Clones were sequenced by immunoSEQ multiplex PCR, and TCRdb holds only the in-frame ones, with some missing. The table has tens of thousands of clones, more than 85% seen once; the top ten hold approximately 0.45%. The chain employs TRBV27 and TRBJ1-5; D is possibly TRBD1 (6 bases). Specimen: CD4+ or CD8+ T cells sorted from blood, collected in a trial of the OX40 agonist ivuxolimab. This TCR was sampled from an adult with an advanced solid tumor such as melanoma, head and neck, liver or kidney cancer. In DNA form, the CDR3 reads TGTGCCAGCAGTTTATTGGGGGCCAGCAGTCAGCCCCAGCATTTT. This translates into CASSLLGASSQPQHF.